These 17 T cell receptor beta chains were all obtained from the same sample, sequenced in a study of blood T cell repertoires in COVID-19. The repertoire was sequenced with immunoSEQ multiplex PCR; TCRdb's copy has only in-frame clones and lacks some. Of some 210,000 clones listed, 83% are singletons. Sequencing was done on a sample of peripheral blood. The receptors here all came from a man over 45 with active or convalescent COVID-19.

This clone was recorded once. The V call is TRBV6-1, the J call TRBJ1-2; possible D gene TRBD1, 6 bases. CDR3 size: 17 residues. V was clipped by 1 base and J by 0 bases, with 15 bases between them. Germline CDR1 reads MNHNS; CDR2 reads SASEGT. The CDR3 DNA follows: TGTGCCAGCAGTGAAGGCCGGACAGTAAAAGCTAACTATGGCTACACCTTC. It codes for CASSEGRTVKANYGYTF.

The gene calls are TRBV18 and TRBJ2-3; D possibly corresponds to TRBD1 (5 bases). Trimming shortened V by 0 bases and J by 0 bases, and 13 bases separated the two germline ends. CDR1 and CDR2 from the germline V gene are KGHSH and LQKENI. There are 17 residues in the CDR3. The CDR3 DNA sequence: TGTGCCAGCTCACCACCCCGACAGCCGTATAGCACAGATACGCAGTATTTT. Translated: CASSPPRQPYSTDTQYF.

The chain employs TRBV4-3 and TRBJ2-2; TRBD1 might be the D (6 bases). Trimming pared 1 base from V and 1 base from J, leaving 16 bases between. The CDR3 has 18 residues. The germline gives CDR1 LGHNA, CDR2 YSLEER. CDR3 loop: CASSQGVSGVRNTGELFF. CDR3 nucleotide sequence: TGCGCCAGCAGCCAAGGTGTGTCAGGGGTGAGGAACACCGGGGAGCTGTTTTTT.

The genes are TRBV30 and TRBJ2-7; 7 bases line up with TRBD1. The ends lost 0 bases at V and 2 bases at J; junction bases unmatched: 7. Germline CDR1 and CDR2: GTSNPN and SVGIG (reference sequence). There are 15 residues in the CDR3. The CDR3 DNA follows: TGTGCCTGGAGTGTACTCGGACAGGCTACCTACGAGCAGTACTTC. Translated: CAWSVLGQATYEQYF.

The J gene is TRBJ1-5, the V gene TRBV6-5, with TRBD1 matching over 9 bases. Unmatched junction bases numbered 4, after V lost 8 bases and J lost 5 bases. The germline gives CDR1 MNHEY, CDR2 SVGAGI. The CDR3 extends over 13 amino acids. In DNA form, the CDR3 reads TGTGCCAGCCGGGACAGGGAATATCAGCCCCAGCATTTT. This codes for CASRDREYQPQHF.

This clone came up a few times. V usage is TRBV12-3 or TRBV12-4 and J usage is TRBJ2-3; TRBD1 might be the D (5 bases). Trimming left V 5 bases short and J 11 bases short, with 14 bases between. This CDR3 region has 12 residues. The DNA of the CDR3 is TGTGCCAGCAGTCCGGTAGGACAAGAGCAGTATTTT. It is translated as CASSPVGQEQYF.

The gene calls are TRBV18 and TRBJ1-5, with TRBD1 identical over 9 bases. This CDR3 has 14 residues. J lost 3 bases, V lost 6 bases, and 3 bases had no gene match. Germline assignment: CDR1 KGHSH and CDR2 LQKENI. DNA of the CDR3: TGTGCCAGCTCTCGGACAGGGGCCAATCAGCCCCAGCATTTT. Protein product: CASSRTGANQPQHF.

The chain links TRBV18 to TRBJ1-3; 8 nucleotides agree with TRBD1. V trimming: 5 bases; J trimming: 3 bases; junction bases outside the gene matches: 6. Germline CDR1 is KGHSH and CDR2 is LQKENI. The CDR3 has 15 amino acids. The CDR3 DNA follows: TGTGCCAGCTCATCGGGACAGGCAGGTGGAAACACCATATATTTT. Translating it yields CASSSGQAGGNTIYF. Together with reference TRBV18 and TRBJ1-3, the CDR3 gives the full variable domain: NAGVMQNPRHLVRRRGQEARLRCSPMKGHSHVYWYRQLPEEGLKFMVYLQKENIIDESGMPKERFSAEFPKEGPSILRIQQVVRGDSAAYFCASSSGQAGGNTIYFGEGSWLTVV.

CDR3 DNA sequence: TGTGCCAGCAGCCAGTCTCTGGACAGGAGGGGGACCAATGAGCAGTTCTTC. Translation: CASSQSLDRRGTNEQFF. This chain uses TRBV14 with TRBJ2-1; weak D call: TRBD1 (7 bases). CDR3 length: 17 amino acids. V gave up 3 bases and J gave up 6 bases, with 21 bases separating them. Germline CDR1 is SGHDN and CDR2 is FVKESK.

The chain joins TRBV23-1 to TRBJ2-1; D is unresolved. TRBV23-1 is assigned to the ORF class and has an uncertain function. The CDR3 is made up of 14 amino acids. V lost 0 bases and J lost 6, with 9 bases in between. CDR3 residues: CASSQSVRSNEQFF. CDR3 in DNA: TGCGCCAGCAGTCAATCGGTGCGGAGCAATGAGCAGTTCTTC.

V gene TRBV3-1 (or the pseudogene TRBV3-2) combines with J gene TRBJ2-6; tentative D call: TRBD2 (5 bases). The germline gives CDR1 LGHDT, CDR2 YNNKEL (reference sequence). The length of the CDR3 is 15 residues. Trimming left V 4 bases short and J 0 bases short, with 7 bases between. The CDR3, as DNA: TGTGCCAGCAGCCCCCGGGGCTCTGGGGCCAACGTCCTGACTTTC. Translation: CASSPRGSGANVLTF.

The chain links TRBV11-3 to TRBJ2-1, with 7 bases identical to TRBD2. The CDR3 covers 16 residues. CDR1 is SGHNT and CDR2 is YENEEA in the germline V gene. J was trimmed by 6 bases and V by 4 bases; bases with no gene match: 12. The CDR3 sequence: CASSWDPGTTFNEQFF. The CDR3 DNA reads TGTGCCAGCAGCTGGGATCCCGGGACTACTTTCAATGAGCAGTTCTTC.

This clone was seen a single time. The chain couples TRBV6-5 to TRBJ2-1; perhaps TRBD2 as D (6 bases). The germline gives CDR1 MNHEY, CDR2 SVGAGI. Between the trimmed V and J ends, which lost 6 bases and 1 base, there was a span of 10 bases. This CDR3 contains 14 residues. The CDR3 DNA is TGTGCCAGCAGGCGGGAAGGATCCTACAATGAGCAGTTCTTC. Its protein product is CASRREGSYNEQFF.

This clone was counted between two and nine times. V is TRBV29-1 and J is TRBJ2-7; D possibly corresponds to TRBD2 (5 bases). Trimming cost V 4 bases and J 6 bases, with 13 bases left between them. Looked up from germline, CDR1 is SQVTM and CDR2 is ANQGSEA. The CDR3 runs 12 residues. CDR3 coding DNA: TGCAGCGTTGGACTAAACATCGGCGAGCAGTACTTC. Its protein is CSVGLNIGEQYF.

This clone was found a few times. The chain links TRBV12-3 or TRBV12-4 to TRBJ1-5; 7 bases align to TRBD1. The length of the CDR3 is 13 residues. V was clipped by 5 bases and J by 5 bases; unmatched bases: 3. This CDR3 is CASSRGPHQPQHF. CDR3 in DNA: TGTGCCAGCAGTAGGGGGCCACATCAGCCCCAGCATTTT.

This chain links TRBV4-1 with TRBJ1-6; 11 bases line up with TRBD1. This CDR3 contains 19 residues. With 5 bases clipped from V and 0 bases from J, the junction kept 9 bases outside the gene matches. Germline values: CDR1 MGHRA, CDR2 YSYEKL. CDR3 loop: CASSYTTGTGGSYNSPLHF. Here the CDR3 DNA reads TGCGCCAGCAGCTATACCACCGGGACAGGGGGCTCCTATAATTCACCCCTCCACTTT.

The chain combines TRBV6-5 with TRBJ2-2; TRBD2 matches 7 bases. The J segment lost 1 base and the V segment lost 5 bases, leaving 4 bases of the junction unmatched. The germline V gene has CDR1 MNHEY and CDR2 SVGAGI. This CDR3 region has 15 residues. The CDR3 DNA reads TGTGCCAGCAGTCCGTCTAGCGGGAACACCGGGGAGCTGTTTTTT. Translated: CASSPSSGNTGELFF.